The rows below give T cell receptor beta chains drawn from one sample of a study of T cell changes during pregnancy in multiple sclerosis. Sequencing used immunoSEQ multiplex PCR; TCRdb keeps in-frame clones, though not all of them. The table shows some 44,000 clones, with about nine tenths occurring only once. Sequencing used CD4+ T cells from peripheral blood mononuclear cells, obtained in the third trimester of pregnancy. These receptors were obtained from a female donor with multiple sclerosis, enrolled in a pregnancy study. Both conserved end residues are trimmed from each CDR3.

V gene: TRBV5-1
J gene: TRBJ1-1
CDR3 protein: ASSPTGTEAF

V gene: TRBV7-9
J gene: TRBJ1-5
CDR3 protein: ASSPDKNQPQH

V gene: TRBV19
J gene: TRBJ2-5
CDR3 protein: ASSPLRGGTQY

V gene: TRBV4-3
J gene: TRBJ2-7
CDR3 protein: ASSRNLGTSGMSYEQY

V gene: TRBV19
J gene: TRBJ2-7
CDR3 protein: ASSIRGTRRHEQY

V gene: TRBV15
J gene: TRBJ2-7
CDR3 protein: ATSRAPGLAATSYEQY

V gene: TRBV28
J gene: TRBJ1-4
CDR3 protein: ASSTSNEKLF

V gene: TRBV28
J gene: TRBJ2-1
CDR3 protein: ASLGLPRVEQF

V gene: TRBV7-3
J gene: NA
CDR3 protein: ASSLMLAGVGEQY

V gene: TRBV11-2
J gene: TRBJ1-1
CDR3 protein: ASSPVGRKNTEAF

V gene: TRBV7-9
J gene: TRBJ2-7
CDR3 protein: ASGLAGHYEQY

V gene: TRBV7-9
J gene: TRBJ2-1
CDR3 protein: ASSFLGLAGPTQNNEQF

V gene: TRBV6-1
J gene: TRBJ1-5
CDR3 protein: ASSMTGPNQPQH

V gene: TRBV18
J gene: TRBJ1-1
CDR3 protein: ASSPQGALNTEAF

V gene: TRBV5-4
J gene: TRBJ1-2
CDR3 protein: ASSTGTGGAGAYGYT

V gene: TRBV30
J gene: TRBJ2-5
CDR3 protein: ACRTSGRETQY